This T cell receptor (beta chain) was sequenced for a study of cytomegalovirus exposure and HLA in healthy donors. Produced via immunoSEQ multiplex PCR; TCRdb's table is partial and in-frame only. Of over 200,000 clones listed, 75% to 90% are singletons. Germline CDR1 is LGHNA and CDR2 is YNFKEQ. The CDR3 length is 17 residues. Trimming at V came to 0 bases and at J to 0 bases, leaving 5 bases not matched to a gene. The chain couples TRBV4-2 to TRBJ2-1; 7 nucleotides align to TRBD1. The sequencing input was PBMCs. This sequence was found in a woman between 18 and 29 years old in good health and CMV-seronegative. The CDR3: CASSQEVRTGSYNEQFF. For the CDR3, the DNA is TGTGCCAGCAGCCAAGAAGTACGGACAGGCTCCTACAATGAGCAGTTCTTC.